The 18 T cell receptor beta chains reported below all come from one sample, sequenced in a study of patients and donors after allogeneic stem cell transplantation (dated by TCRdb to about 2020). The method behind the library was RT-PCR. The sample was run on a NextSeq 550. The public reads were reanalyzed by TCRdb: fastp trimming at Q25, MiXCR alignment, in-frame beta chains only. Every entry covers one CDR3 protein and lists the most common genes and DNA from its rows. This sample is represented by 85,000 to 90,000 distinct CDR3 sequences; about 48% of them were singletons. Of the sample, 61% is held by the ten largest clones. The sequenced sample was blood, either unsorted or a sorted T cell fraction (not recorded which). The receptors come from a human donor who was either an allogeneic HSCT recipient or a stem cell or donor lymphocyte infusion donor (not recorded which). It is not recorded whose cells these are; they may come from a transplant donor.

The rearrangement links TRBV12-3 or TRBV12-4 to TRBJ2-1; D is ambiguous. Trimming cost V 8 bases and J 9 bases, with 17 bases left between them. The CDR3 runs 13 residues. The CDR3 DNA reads TGTGCCAGCTCACCACAAAAGAAGTTTGAGCAGTTCTTC. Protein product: CASSPQKKFEQFF.

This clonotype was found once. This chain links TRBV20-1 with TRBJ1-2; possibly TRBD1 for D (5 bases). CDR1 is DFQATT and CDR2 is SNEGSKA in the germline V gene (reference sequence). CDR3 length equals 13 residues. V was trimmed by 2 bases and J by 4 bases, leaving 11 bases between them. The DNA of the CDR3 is TGCAGTGCTAGACCTACAGGTCTCTATGGCTACACCTTC. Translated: CSARPTGLYGYTF.

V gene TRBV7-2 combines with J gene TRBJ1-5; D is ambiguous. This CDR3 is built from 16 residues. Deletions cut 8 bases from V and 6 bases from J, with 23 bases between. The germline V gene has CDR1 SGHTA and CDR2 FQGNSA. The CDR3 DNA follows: TGTGCCAGCTCCTGGAGCGGGGTTTCGGGCGGTCAGCCCCAGCATTTT. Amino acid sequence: CASSWSGVSGGQPQHF.

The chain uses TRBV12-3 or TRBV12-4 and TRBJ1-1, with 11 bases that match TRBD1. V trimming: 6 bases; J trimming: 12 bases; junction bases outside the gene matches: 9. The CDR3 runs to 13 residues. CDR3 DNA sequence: TGTGCCAGCAGCTTCAGCGGGACAGGGGGAACTTTCTTT. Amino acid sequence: CASSFSGTGGTFF.

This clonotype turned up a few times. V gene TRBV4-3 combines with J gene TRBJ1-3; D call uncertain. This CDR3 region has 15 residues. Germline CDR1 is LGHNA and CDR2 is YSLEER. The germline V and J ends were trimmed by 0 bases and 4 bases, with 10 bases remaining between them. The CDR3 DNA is TGCGCCAGCAGCCAAGACAGATACTCCGGAAACACCATATATTTT. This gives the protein CASSQDRYSGNTIYF.

This CDR3 is CASSLWVPYEQYF. Written as DNA, the CDR3 is TGTGCCAGCAGTTTGTGGGTACCCTACGAGCAGTACTTC. V is TRBV12-3 or TRBV12-4 and J is TRBJ2-7; D gene ambiguous. The CDR3 length is 13 residues. Trimming stripped 3 bases from V and 2 bases from J, with 8 bases between.

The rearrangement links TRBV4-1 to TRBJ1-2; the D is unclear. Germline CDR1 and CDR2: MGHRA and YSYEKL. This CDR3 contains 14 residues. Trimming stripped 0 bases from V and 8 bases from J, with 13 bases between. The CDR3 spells CASSQETLRKGYTF. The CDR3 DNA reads TGCGCCAGCAGCCAAGAGACTCTTCGGAAAGGCTACACCTTC.

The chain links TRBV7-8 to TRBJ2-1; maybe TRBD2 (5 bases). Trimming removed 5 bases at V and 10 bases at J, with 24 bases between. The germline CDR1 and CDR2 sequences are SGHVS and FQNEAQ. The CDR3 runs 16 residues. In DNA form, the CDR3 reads TGTGCCAGCAGCCAAACCCGAGCGGTCCCAACTGTAGAGCAGTTCTTC. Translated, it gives CASSQTRAVPTVEQFF.

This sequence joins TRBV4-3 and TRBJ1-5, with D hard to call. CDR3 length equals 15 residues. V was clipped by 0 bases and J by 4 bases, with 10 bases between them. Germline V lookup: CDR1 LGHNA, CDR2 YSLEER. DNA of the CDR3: TGCGCCAGCAGCCAAGAGGTTGGAGGGAATCAGCCCCAGCATTTT. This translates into CASSQEVGGNQPQHF.

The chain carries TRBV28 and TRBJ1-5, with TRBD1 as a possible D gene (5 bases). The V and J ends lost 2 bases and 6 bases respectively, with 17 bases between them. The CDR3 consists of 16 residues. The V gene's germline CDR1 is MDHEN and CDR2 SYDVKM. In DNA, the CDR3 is TGTGCCAGCAGTTTACTGCAGGGTAGAGTAGGTCAGCCCCAGCATTTT. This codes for CASSLLQGRVGQPQHF.

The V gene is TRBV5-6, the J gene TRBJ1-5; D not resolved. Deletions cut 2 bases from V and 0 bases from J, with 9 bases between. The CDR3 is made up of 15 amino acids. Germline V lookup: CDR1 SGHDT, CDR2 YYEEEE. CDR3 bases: TGTGCCAGCAGCTTAAGATCCTATAGCAATCAGCCCCAGCATTTT. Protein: CASSLRSYSNQPQHF.

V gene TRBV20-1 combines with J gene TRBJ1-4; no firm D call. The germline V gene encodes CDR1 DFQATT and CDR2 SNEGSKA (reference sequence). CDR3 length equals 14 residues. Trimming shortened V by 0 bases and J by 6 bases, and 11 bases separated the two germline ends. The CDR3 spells CSARDEREYEKLFF. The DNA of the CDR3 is TGCAGTGCTAGAGACGAGCGGGAATATGAAAAACTGTTTTTT.

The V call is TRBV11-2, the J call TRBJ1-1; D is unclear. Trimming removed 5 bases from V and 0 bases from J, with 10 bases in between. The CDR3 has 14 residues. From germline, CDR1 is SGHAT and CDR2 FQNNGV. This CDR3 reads CASSTRYLNTEAFF. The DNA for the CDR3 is TGTGCCAGCAGCACCCGATACTTGAACACTGAAGCTTTCTTT.

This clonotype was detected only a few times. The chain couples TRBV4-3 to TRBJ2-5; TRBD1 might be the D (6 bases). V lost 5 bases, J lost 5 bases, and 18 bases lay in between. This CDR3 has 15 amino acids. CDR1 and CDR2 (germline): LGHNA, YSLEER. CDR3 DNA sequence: TGCGCCAGCAGCTTCGACAGGTTCACAAGGGAGACCCAGTACTTC. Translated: CASSFDRFTRETQYF.

CDR3 in amino acids: CATSPLGGLGEQFF. CDR3 in DNA: TGTGCCACCAGTCCCCTTGGGGGCCTTGGGGAGCAGTTCTTC. The J gene is TRBJ2-1, the V gene TRBV15, with D perhaps matching TRBD1 (6 bases). Looked up from germline, CDR1 is LNHNV and CDR2 is YYDKDF (reference sequence). This CDR3 has 14 residues. V lost 6 bases, J lost 10 bases, and 19 bases lay in between.

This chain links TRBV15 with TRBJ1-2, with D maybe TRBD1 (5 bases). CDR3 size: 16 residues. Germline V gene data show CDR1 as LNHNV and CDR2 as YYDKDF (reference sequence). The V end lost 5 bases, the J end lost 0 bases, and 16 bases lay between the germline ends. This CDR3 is CATSRGQALANYGYTF. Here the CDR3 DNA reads TGTGCCACCAGCCGAGGACAAGCCCTAGCTAACTATGGCTACACCTTC.

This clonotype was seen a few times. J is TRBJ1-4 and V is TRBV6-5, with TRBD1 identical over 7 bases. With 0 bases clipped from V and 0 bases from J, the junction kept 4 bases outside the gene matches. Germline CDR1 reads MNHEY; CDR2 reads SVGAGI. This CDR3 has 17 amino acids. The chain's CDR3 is CASSYSPGGSTNEKLFF. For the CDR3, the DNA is TGTGCCAGCAGTTACTCGCCAGGGGGATCAACTAATGAAAAACTGTTTTTT.

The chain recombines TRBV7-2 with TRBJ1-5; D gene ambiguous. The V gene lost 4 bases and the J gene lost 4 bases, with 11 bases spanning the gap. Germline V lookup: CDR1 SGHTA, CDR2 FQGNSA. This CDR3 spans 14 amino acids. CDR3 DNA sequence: TGTGCCAGCAGCTCCGCCCGGTTTAATCAGCCCCAGCATTTT. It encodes CASSSARFNQPQHF.